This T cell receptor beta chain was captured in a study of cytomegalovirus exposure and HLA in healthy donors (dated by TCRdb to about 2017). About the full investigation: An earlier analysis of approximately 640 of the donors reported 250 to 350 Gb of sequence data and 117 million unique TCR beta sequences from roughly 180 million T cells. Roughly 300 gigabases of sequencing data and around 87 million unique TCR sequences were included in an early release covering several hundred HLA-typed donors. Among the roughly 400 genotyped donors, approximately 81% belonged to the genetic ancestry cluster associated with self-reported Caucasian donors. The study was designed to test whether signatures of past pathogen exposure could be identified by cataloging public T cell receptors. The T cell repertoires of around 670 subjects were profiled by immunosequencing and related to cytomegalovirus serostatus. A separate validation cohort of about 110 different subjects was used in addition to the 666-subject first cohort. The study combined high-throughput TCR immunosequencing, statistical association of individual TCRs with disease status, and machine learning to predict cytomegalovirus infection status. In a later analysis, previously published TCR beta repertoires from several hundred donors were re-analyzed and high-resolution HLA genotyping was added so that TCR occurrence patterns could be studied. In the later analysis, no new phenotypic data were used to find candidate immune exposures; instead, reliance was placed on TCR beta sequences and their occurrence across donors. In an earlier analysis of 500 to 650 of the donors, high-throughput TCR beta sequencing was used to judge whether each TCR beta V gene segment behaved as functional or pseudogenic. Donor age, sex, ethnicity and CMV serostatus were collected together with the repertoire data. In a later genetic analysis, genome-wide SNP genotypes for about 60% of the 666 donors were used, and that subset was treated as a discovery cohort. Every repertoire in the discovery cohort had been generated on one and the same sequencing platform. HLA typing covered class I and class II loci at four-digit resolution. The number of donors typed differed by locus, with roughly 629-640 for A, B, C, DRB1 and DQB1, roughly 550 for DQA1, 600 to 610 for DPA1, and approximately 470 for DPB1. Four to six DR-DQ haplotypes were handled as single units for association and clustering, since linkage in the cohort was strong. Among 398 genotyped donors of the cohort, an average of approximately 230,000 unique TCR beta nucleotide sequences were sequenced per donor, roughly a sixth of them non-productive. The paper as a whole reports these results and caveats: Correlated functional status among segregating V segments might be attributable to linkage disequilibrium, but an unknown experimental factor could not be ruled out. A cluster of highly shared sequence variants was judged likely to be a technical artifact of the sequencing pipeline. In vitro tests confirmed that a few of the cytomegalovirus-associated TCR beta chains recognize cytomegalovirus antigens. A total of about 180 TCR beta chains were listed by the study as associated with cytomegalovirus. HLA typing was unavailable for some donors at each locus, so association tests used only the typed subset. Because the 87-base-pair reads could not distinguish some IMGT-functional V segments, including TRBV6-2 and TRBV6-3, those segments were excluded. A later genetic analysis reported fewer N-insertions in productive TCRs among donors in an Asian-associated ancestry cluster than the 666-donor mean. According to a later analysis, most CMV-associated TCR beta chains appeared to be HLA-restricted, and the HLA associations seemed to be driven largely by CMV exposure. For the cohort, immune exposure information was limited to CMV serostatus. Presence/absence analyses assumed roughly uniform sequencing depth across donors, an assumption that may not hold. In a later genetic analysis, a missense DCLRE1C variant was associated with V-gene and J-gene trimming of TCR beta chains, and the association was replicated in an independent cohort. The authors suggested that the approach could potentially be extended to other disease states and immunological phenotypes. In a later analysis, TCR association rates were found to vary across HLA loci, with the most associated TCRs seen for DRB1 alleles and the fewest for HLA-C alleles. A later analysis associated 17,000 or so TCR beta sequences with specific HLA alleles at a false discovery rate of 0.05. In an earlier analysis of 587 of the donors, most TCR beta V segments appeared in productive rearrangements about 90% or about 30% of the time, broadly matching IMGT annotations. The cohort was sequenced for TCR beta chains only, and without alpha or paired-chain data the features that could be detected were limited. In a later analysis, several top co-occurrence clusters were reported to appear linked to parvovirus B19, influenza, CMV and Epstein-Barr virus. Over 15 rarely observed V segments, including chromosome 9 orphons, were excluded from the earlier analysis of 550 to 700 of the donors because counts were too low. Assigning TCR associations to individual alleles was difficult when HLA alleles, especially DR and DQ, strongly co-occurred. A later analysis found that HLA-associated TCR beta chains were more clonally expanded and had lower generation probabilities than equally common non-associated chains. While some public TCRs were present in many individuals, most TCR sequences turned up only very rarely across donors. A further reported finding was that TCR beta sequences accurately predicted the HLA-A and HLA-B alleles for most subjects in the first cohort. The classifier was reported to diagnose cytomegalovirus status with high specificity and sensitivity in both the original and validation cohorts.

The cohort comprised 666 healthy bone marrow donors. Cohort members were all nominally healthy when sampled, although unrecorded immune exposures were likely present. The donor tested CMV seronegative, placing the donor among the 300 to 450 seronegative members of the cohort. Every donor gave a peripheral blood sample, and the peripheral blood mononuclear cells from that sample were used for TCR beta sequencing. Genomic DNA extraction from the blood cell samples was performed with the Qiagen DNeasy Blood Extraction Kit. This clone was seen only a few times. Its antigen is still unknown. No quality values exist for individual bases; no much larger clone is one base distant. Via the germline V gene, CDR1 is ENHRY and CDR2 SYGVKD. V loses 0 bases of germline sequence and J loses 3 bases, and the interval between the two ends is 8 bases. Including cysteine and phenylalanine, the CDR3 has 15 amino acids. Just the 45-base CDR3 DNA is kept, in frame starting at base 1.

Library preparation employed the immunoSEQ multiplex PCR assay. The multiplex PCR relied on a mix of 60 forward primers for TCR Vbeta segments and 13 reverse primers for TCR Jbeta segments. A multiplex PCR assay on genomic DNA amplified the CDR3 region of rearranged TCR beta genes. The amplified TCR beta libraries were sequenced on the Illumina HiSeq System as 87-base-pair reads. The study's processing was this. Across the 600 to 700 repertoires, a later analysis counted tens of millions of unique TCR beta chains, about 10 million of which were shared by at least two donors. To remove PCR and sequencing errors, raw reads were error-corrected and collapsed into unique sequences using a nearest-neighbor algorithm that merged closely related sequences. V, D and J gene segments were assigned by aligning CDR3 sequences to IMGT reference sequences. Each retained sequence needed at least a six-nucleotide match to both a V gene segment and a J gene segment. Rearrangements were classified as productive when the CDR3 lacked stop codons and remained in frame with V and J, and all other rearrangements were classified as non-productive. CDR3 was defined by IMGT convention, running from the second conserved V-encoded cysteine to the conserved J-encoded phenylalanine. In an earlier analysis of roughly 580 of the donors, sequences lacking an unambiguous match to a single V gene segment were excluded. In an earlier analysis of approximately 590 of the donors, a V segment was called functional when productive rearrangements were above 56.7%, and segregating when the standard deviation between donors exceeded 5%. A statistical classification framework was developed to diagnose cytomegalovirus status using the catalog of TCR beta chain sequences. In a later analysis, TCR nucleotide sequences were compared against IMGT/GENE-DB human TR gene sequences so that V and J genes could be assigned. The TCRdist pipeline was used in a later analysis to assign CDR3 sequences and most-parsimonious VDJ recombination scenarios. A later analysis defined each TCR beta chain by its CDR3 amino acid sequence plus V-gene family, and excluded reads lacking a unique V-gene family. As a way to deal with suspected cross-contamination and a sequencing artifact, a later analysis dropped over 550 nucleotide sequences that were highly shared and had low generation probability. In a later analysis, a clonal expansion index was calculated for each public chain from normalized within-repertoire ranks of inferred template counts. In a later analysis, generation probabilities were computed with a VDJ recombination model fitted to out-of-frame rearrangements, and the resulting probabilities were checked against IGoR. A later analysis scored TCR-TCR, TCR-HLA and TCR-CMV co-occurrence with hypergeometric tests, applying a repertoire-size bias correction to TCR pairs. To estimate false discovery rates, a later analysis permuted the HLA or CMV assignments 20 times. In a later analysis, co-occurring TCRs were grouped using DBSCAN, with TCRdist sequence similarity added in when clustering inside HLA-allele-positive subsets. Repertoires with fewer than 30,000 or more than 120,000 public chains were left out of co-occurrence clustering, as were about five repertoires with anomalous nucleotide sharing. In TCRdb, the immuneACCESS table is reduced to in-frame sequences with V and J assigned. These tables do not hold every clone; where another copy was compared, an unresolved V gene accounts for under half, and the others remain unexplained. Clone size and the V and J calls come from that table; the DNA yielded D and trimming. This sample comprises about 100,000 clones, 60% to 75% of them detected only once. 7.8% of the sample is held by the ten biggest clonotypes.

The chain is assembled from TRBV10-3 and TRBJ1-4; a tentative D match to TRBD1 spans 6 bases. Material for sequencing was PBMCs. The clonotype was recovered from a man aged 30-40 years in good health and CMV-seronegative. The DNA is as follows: TGTGCCATCAGTGAGTCAGGGGGTGCTAATGAAAAACTGTTTTTT. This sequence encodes CAISESGGANEKLFF.